The following is a T cell receptor (beta chain) sequence with its context. No antigen is known for it. Germline V CDR1 and CDR2: MGHDK, SYGVNS. CDR3 length equals 14 residues. V was clipped by 6 bases and J by 2 bases, with 12 bases between them. This entry comes from a study of T-cell memory formation after mild COVID-19. Study at large: The TCR clusters were mostly specific to one donor. Study conclusions and caveats: Cross-reactive memory appears to have joined, as suggested by some responding clones showing up in pre-infection memory. Contracting clones from day 15 to 85 had balanced CD4/CD8; later expanders favoured CD4+.

Constant-segment primers were used for 5'RACE, and the resulting TCR alpha and TCR beta cDNA libraries carried sample barcodes and UMIs. One entry per CDR3 protein, called by TCRdb with MiXCR from the 5' RACE reads. The sample includes 260,000 or so distinct CDR3 sequences, approximately 15% of them seen just once. This clonotype was sampled from a man aged 18 to 29 who had mild COVID-19 (a few samples of this study predate the infection). Cell type and time point are not known. The chain has TRBV25-1 and TRBJ2-3, with D unresolved. Sample: PBMCs or a T cell subset sorted from them (not recorded which). In nucleotides, the CDR3 is TGTGCCAGCAGGAGCACCCTCTCCACAGATACGCAGTATTTT. Protein: CASRSTLSTDTQYF.